This entry lists 24 T cell receptor beta chains sequenced from one sample in a study of blood T cell repertoires in COVID-19. Using immunoSEQ multiplex PCR, the repertoire was profiled, and TCRdb retains in-frame clones only, with some absent. The sample lists 98,000 or so clones, 75% to 90% occurring once. Sequencing input: peripheral blood. All receptors derive from a man aged 60 to 69 with acute or convalescent COVID-19.

The chain carries TRBV4-3 and TRBJ1-3, with D unclear. Germline CDR1 and CDR2: LGHNA and YSLEER. V shed 1 base and J shed 0 bases, with 13 bases lying between them. The length of the CDR3 is 17 residues. In DNA, the CDR3 is TGCGCCAGCAGCCAAGCGCTTCCGGGGTCCTCTGGAAACACCATATATTTT. As protein: CASSQALPGSSGNTIYF.

The CDR3 sequence: CASSLVGTGYQETQYF. CDR3 coding DNA: TGTGCCAGCAGCTTGGTCGGGACAGGGTATCAAGAGACCCAGTACTTC. This chain uses TRBV5-4 with TRBJ2-5; 9 bases line up with TRBD1. Germline values: CDR1 SGHNT, CDR2 YYREEE (reference sequence). The CDR3 extends over 16 amino acids. V shed 0 bases and J 2 bases; nucleotides not matched to a gene: 5.

On this clone: One end of the junction does not line up with germline, which may come from a read error. This chain uses TRBV7-7 with TRBJ1-5; 7 positions agree with TRBD1. Germline V gene lookup returns CDR1 SSHAT and CDR2 FNYEAQ (reference sequence). This CDR3 region has 14 residues. The CDR3 region is CASSLTGADQPQHF. For the CDR3, the DNA is TGTGCTAGCAGCTTAACAGGGGCCGATCAGCCCCAGCATTTT.

The J gene is TRBJ1-2, the V gene TRBV9; D ambiguous. Trimming cost V 0 bases and J 7 bases, with 13 bases left between them. Germline CDR1 and CDR2: SGDLS and YYNGEE. This CDR3 spans 14 amino acids. CDR3 loop: CASSVGPIRGGYTF. The CDR3 coding sequence is TGTGCCAGCAGCGTAGGACCGATTCGAGGTGGCTACACCTTC. The full variable domain, with the rest looked up from reference TRBV9 and TRBJ1-2, is DSGVTQTPKHLITATGQRVTLRCSPRSGDLSVYWYQQSLDQGLQFLIQYYNGEERAKGNILERFSAQQFPDLHSELNLSSLELGDSALYFCASSVGPIRGGYTFGSGTRLTVV.

V is TRBV6-6 and J is TRBJ2-1; TRBD2 matches at 8 bases. The CDR3 covers 14 residues. Per germline, CDR1 MNHNY and CDR2 SVGAGI (reference sequence). J was trimmed by 5 bases and V by 6 bases; bases with no gene match: 6. CDR3 DNA sequence: TGTGCCAGCAGCGCCGGGACTAGGGACAATGAGCAGTTCTTC. Translating it yields CASSAGTRDNEQFF.

The chain combines TRBV19 with TRBJ2-7, with TRBD2 matching 10 bases. The CDR3 has 15 residues. Unmatched junction bases numbered 4, after V lost 3 bases and J lost 2 bases. Per germline, CDR1 LNHDA and CDR2 SQIVND (reference sequence). CDR3 nucleotide sequence: TGTGCCAGTAGTATGTCACTAGCGGGGCCCTACGAGCAGTACGTC. Its translation is CASSMSLAGPYEQYV.

This chain connects TRBV19 to TRBJ2-3; D is possibly TRBD1 (6 bases). The CDR3 extends over 14 amino acids. In germline, CDR1 is LNHDA, CDR2 SQIVND (reference sequence). V lost 5 bases, J lost 7 bases, and 16 bases lay in between. The CDR3 loop is CASSSRQVGYTQYF. In DNA form, the CDR3 reads TGTGCCAGTAGTTCCAGACAGGTTGGGTATACGCAGTATTTT.

This clone was detected only once. The chain couples TRBV5-1 to TRBJ2-1; a possible D gene is TRBD2 (5 bases). V was clipped by 6 bases and J by 5 bases, with 18 bases between them. Germline lookup yields CDR1 SGHRS and CDR2 YFSETQ. The CDR3 covers 15 residues. CDR3 loop: CASNWARTSNNEQFF. CDR3 DNA: TGCGCCAGCAACTGGGCTCGGACTTCCAACAATGAGCAGTTCTTC.

This clone was observed a few times. This chain joins TRBV10-1 and TRBJ2-5, with 7 bases fitting TRBD1. The CDR3 contains 13 residues. V lost 6 bases, J lost 4 bases, and 5 bases stayed unmatched. CDR1 is WNHNN, CDR2 SYGVQD, per germline (reference sequence). The DNA of the CDR3 is TGCGCCAGCAGCTACAGGGGAATAGAGACCCAGTACTTC. As protein: CASSYRGIETQYF.

This clone was observed once. The junction departs from germline at one end; a sequencing error may be responsible. The genes are TRBV18 and TRBJ1-2; no definite D call. Germline lookup yields CDR1 KGHSH and CDR2 LQKENI. The CDR3 runs 12 residues. In DNA, the CDR3 is TGTGCCAGCTCACCACCGACTCAGACTTCTCACTTC. Translated, it gives CASSPPTQTSHF.

This chain connects TRBV28 to TRBJ2-3; the D is unclear. The CDR3 length is 13 residues. Trimming stripped 5 bases from V and 10 bases from J, with 16 bases between. In germline, CDR1 is MDHEN, CDR2 SYDVKM. The CDR3 nucleotides read TGTGCCAGCAGTCTCCCGCGACTTTCTTCGCAGTATTTT. Protein sequence: CASSLPRLSSQYF.

The gene calls are TRBV5-6 and TRBJ1-1, with TRBD1 identical over 9 bases. Germline V CDR1 and CDR2: SGHDT, YYEEEE. V shed 4 bases, J shed 5 bases, and the junction held 9 bases outside the gene matches. This CDR3 contains 15 residues. Here the CDR3 reads CASSVDRGPGTEAFF. CDR3 sequence (DNA): TGTGCCAGCAGCGTGGACAGGGGACCCGGTACTGAAGCTTTCTTT.

This chain links TRBV25-1 with TRBJ2-1, with 7 bases fitting TRBD2. J was trimmed by 5 bases and V by 1 base; bases with no gene match: 5. The CDR3 loop spans 15 amino acids. Per the germline V gene, CDR1 is MGHDK and CDR2 is SYGVNS. The DNA of the CDR3 is TGTGCCAGCAGTGAATTTTCTAGCGGAGACAATGAGCAGTTCTTC. Encoded protein: CASSEFSSGDNEQFF.

This chain uses TRBV30 with TRBJ1-2; 9 positions match TRBD1. There are 15 residues in the CDR3. The V gene end was trimmed by 5 bases and the J gene end by 1 base; junction bases not matched to a gene: 8. Germline values: CDR1 GTSNPN, CDR2 SVGIG (reference sequence). The CDR3 DNA reads as TGTGCCTGGCTTCGGGACAGGGCGAATAACTATGGCTACACCTTC. This encodes CAWLRDRANNYGYTF.

The rearrangement links TRBV9 to TRBJ2-3; no reliable D call. V shed 3 bases and J shed 6 bases, with 14 bases lying between them. This CDR3 has 14 residues. Germline assignment: CDR1 SGDLS and CDR2 YYNGEE. The CDR3 DNA reads TGTGCCAGCAGCGCCGGAGTTCTGAGGGATACGCAGTATTTT. Its translation is CASSAGVLRDTQYF.

This chain uses TRBV13 with TRBJ2-1; D is possibly TRBD2 (6 bases). The CDR3 consists of 18 residues. Trimming took off 0 bases at V and 9 bases at J, with 24 bases between the two ends. The germline gives CDR1 PRHDT, CDR2 FYEKMQ (reference sequence). The CDR3 nucleotides read TGTGCCAGCAGCTTAGGAAAGGGCCAAGACCCCGGGGGAGTTGAGCAGTTCTTC. It specifies CASSLGKGQDPGGVEQFF.

This clone was detected a few times. This chain connects TRBV10-2 to TRBJ2-1, with a tentative D call TRBD1 (6 bases). Germline V gives CDR1 WSHSY, CDR2 SAAADI. Trimming took 6 bases from V and 10 from J, leaving 13 bases between them. The CDR3 length is 12 residues. The CDR3 coding sequence is TGCGCCAGCAGCTTACAGGGTCAGGAGCAGTTCTTC. Translated: CASSLQGQEQFF.

The chain employs TRBV19 and TRBJ1-4, with 9 bases fitting TRBD1. Trimming cost V 5 bases and J 7 bases; bases outside gene matches: 5. Looked up from germline, CDR1 is LNHDA and CDR2 is SQIVND (reference sequence). This CDR3 has 14 amino acids. CDR3 sequence reads: CASSSGQGSEKLFF. The CDR3 DNA follows: TGTGCCAGTAGTTCCGGACAGGGGAGTGAAAAACTGTTTTTT.

This clone has only a few counts. The genes are TRBV30 and TRBJ1-5; 7 positions agree with TRBD1. Trimming took 5 bases from V and 6 from J; bases not matched to a gene: 7. This CDR3 has 13 residues. CDR1 and CDR2 (germline): GTSNPN, SVGIG (reference sequence). CDR3 sequence (DNA): TGTGCCTGGTCAAACAGGGGTGGTCAGCCCCAGCATTTT. This codes for CAWSNRGGQPQHF.

The rearrangement joins TRBV18 to TRBJ1-1; D is uncertain. The CDR3 runs 15 residues. V lost 0 bases and J 3 bases, leaving 11 bases between the germline ends. CDR1 is KGHSH and CDR2 is LQKENI in the germline V gene. The CDR3 sequence is CASSPPRGLDTEAFF. The CDR3 region has the DNA TGTGCCAGCTCACCACCCCGAGGGTTGGACACTGAAGCTTTCTTT.

The chain employs TRBV12-3 or TRBV12-4 and TRBJ1-3; D ambiguous. V lost 2 bases, J lost 2 bases, and 4 bases lay in between. The CDR3 consists of 13 residues. CDR3 in DNA: TGTGCCAGCAGTTTAATAACTGGAAACACCATATATTTT. It yields the protein CASSLITGNTIYF.

The gene calls are TRBV27 and TRBJ1-4, with D possibly TRBD1 on 5 matching bases. Germline loops: CDR1 MNHEY, CDR2 SMNVEV (reference sequence). The CDR3 contains 14 residues. Trimming took off 3 bases at V and 6 bases at J, with 11 bases between the two ends. The CDR3 protein is CASSFVREDEKLFF. In DNA, the CDR3 is TGTGCCAGCAGTTTCGTCAGGGAGGATGAAAAACTGTTTTTT.

The chain is built from TRBV10-3 and TRBJ2-1, with TRBD2 identical over 8 bases. CDR1 and CDR2 from the germline V gene are ENHRY and SYGVKD. The CDR3 has 18 amino acids. The V and J ends lost 0 bases and 0 bases, in that order; junction bases with no gene match: 7. CDR3 loop: CAISESPGGGSSYNEQFF. In nucleotides, the CDR3 is TGTGCCATCAGTGAGTCACCCGGGGGGGGTAGCTCCTACAATGAGCAGTTCTTC.

The V call is TRBV10-3, the J call TRBJ2-3; maybe TRBD1 (5 bases). Germline lookup yields CDR1 ENHRY and CDR2 SYGVKD. This CDR3 has 14 amino acids. V was shortened by 7 bases and J by 2 bases, with 13 bases between the two germline ends. As DNA, the CDR3 is TGTGCCATCACCATGAATGGGGCCACAGATACGCAGTATTTT. Protein sequence: CAITMNGATDTQYF.